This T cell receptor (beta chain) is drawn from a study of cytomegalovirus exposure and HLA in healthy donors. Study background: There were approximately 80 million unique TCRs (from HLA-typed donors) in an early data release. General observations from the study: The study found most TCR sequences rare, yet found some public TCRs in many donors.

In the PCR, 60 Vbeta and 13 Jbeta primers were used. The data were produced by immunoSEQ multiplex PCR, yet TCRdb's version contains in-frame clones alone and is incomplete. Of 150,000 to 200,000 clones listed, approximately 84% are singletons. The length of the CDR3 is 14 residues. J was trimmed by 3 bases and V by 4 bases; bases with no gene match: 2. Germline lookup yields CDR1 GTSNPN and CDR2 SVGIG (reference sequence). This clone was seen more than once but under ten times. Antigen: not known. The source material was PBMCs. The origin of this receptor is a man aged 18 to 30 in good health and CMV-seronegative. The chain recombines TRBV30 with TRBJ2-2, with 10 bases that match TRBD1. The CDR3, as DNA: TGTGCCTGGAAGGGGACAGGGGACACCGGGGAGCTGTTTTTT. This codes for CAWKGTGDTGELFF.